This record covers a single T cell receptor (beta chain). This record comes from a study of T cells expressing NK-cell markers. Across the whole study: Sorted T-cell subsets CD3+CD56+NKG2C+, CD3+CD56+NKG2C- and CD3+CD56-NKG2C+ were TCR beta-sequenced.

For TCR beta, cDNA was produced by 5'RACE template switching with UMIs. With the 5' RACE reads reprocessed, TCRdb shows one record per CDR3 protein and no DNA. The sample includes about 260,000 distinct CDR3 sequences. Sequences were obtained from blood T cells: a sorted CD56 or NKG2C T cell subset, CD4+ or CD8+ T cells, or bulk PBMC T cells (not recorded which). The sequence derives from a woman aged 18-70 years in good health.

CDR3 in amino acids: CSVNKREASSTNEQFF. The chain has TRBV29-1 and TRBJ2-1; absent DNA, TCRdb's TRBD2 call cannot be checked. The CDR3 is 16 residues long. The germline V gene has CDR1 SQVTM and CDR2 ANQGSEA.